These 8 T cell receptor beta chains came from one sample sequenced in a study of identical twins. MiXCR was run by TCRdb on the 5' RACE reads, yielding one entry per CDR3 protein. The sample includes roughly 250,000 distinct CDR3 sequences, about 14% of them seen just once. Sequenced sample: memory (CD45RO+) T cells sorted from blood. The receptors come from a young woman in good health.

This clonotype was recorded many times. The chain couples TRBV20-1 to TRBJ1-2; the D gene is possibly TRBD1 (6 bases). V lost 4 bases and J lost 5, with 11 bases in between. The CDR3 has 12 amino acids. Germline V lookup: CDR1 DFQATT, CDR2 SNEGSKA (reference sequence). CDR3 in amino acids: CSATRGGYGYTF. The DNA for the CDR3 is TGCAGTGCTACCAGGGGAGGGTATGGCTACACCTTC.

This clonotype was seen ten or more times. The chain's CDR3 is CSAPGLAGGAAGNIQYF. CDR3 in DNA: TGCAGTGCTCCGGGACTAGCGGGAGGGGCAGCGGGAAACATTCAGTACTTC. V gene TRBV20-1 combines with J gene TRBJ2-4; 16 nucleotides line up with TRBD2. V dropped 5 bases and J dropped 6; count of bases not matched to a gene: 10. CDR1 and CDR2 from the germline V gene are DFQATT and SNEGSKA (reference sequence). CDR3 length equals 17 residues.

This clonotype was seen many times. This rearrangement joins TRBV5-1 to TRBJ2-3; D uncertain. The V end lost 4 bases, the J end lost 7 bases, and 7 bases lay between the germline ends. Germline V lookup: CDR1 SGHRS, CDR2 YFSETQ. The CDR3 extends over 11 amino acids. CDR3 sequence reads: CASSDEYTQYF. The CDR3 DNA sequence: TGCGCCAGCAGCGACGAATATACGCAGTATTTT.

The chain recombines TRBV2 with TRBJ2-5; 11 bases map to TRBD2. The germline gives CDR1 SNHLY, CDR2 FYNNEI. The CDR3 is 16 residues long. V dropped 5 bases and J dropped 2; count of bases not matched to a gene: 7. CDR3 region: CASSYPGLAEQETQYF. The CDR3 DNA is TGTGCCAGCAGTTACCCGGGACTAGCGGAGCAAGAGACCCAGTACTTC.

The chain joins TRBV6-2 or TRBV6-3 to TRBJ1-1; D is undetermined. The CDR3 spans 12 residues. Germline lookup yields CDR1 MNHEY and CDR2 SVGEGT. Between the trimmed V and J ends, which lost 0 bases and 5 bases, there was a span of 4 bases. The CDR3 nucleotides are TGTGCCAGCAGTTACTCTTGGACTGAAGCTTTCTTT. Protein sequence: CASSYSWTEAFF.

V gene TRBV20-1 combines with J gene TRBJ2-1; possible D gene TRBD2, 5 bases. The V and J ends lost 4 bases and 5 bases respectively, with 12 bases between them. In germline, CDR1 is DFQATT, CDR2 SNEGSKA (reference sequence). The CDR3 consists of 13 residues. CDR3 coding DNA: TGCAGTGCTACGGACTTCCGTAACAATGAGCAGTTCTTC. Encoded protein: CSATDFRNNEQFF.

The CDR3 region is CASSQERDRDDEQYF. The CDR3 DNA sequence: TGCGCCAGCAGCCAAGAAAGGGACAGGGACGACGAGCAGTACTTC. The genes are TRBV4-3 and TRBJ2-7, with 9 bases that match TRBD1. V trimming: 0 bases; J trimming: 5 bases; junction bases outside the gene matches: 5. Germline assignment: CDR1 LGHNA and CDR2 YSLEER. The CDR3 length is 15 residues.

The genes are TRBV12-3 or TRBV12-4 and TRBJ2-2, with 10 bases that match TRBD1. The CDR3 runs to 15 residues. Trimming took 3 bases from V and 5 from J; bases not matched to a gene: 3. This CDR3 is CASSFGTGVTGELFF. In nucleotides, the CDR3 is TGTGCCAGCAGTTTCGGGACAGGGGTAACCGGGGAGCTGTTTTTT.